These 18 T cell receptor beta chains came from one sample sequenced in a study of Graves' ophthalmopathy and Graves' hyperthyroidism. The sequenced template was RNA, covering the TCR beta CDR3 region. First-round RT-PCR used HTBI primers; second-round multiplex PCR followed. From the multiplex PCR reads, TCRdb called clonotypes with MiXCR, one entry per CDR3 protein. The repertoire holds 500,000 to 600,000 distinct CDR3 sequences, with just under 40% as singletons. Sequencing input: peripheral blood or thyroid tissue (not recorded which). Receptors were obtained from an adult man with Graves' hyperthyroidism.

Ten or more counts support this clonotype. This rearrangement joins TRBV7-9 to TRBJ2-7; D is possibly TRBD2 (6 bases). CDR1 is SEHNR and CDR2 is FQNEAQ in the germline V gene (reference sequence). CDR3 length: 13 residues. The V gene lost 5 bases and the J gene lost 11 bases, with 19 bases spanning the gap. The CDR3 sequence is CASSPSGRGLEYF. The DNA for the CDR3 is TGTGCCAGCAGCCCCTCAGGCCGGGGGTTAGAGTACTTC.

The chain links TRBV13 to TRBJ1-4; D is possibly TRBD1 (5 bases). V was pared by 5 bases and J by 7 bases, with 17 bases between. Germline lookup yields CDR1 PRHDT and CDR2 FYEKMQ (reference sequence). The CDR3 runs to 15 residues. Here the CDR3 reads CASSQGPGRSEKLFF. DNA of the CDR3: TGTGCCAGCAGCCAAGGCCCAGGGCGAAGTGAAAAACTGTTTTTT.

V is TRBV27 and J is TRBJ1-5; 8 nucleotides align to TRBD1. The CDR3 covers 16 residues. V lost 6 bases to trimming and J lost 1 base; unmatched junction nucleotides: 8. Germline V gives CDR1 MNHEY, CDR2 SMNVEV (reference sequence). CDR3 sequence reads: CASRRSGGGSNQPQHF. CDR3 nucleotides: TGTGCCAGCAGACGGTCAGGGGGCGGAAGCAATCAGCCCCAGCATTTT.

This clonotype was detected only a few times. The V call is TRBV2, the J call TRBJ2-7; a weak D match, TRBD2 (5 bases). CDR1 and CDR2 (germline): SNHLY, FYNNEI. The CDR3 loop spans 13 amino acids. The germline V and J ends were trimmed by 2 bases and 3 bases, with 8 bases remaining between them. The chain's CDR3 is CASSERGGYEQYF. DNA for the CDR3: TGTGCCAGCAGTGAACGCGGAGGCTACGAGCAGTACTTC.

This clonotype occurred many times. The chain combines TRBV7-9 with TRBJ1-1, with a weak D call TRBD1 (5 bases). V was pared by 4 bases and J by 7 bases, with 7 bases between. Germline lookup yields CDR1 SEHNR and CDR2 FQNEAQ (reference sequence). This CDR3 has 11 residues. The CDR3 DNA reads as TGTGCCAGCAGCTGGGGGGATGAAGCTTTCTTT. Its translation: CASSWGDEAFF.

This clonotype was detected only a few times. This rearrangement joins TRBV27 to TRBJ2-5; 11 nucleotides match TRBD1. Germline V CDR1 and CDR2: MNHEY, SMNVEV (reference sequence). This CDR3 spans 15 amino acids. Trimming cost V 3 bases and J 2 bases; bases outside gene matches: 2. CDR3: CASSFGTGGQETQYF. The DNA for the CDR3 is TGTGCCAGCAGTTTTGGGACAGGGGGTCAAGAGACCCAGTACTTC.

The chain carries TRBV25-1 and TRBJ1-5; D is perhaps TRBD1 (5 bases). Per the germline V gene, CDR1 is MGHDK and CDR2 is SYGVNS. The CDR3 runs to 17 residues. V lost 4 bases and J 0 bases, leaving 16 bases between the germline ends. Here the CDR3 DNA reads TGTGCCAGCAGTGCTAGGGACGGAGGGCATAGCAATCAGCCCCAGCATTTT. Translating gives CASSARDGGHSNQPQHF.

Many counts were recorded for this clonotype. V usage is TRBV7-8 and J usage is TRBJ2-5; a weak D match, TRBD2 (5 bases). CDR3 size: 9 residues. CDR1 and CDR2 (germline): SGHVS, FQNEAQ. CDR3 region: CVAGETQYF. CDR3 DNA: TGTGTTGCGGGAGAGACCCAGTACTTC.

The V and J genes are TRBV7-3 and TRBJ2-7, with 9 nucleotides matching TRBD1. The CDR3 consists of 15 residues. V dropped 3 bases and J dropped 5; count of bases not matched to a gene: 8. Germline CDR1 is SGHTA and CDR2 is FQGTGA. The CDR3 DNA follows: TGTGCCAGCAGCTTCCGGGACAGGGTGTCCCACGAGCAGTACTTC. Amino acid sequence: CASSFRDRVSHEQYF.

The chain joins TRBV19 to TRBJ1-1; a possible D gene is TRBD1 (6 bases). The CDR3 has 16 amino acids. Germline V gene sequence: CDR1 LNHDA, CDR2 SQIVND (reference sequence). V was clipped by 5 bases and J by 3 bases, with 19 bases between them. The CDR3 reads CASSPTGGGSDTEAFF. In DNA form, the CDR3 reads TGTGCCAGTAGTCCTACGGGAGGGGGATCTGACACTGAAGCTTTCTTT. Full variable domain (rest looked up from reference TRBV19 and TRBJ1-1): DGGITQSPKYLFRKEGQNVTLSCEQNLNHDAMYWYRQDPGQGLRLIYYSQIVNDFQKGDIAEGYSVSREKKESFPLTVTSAQKNPTAFYLCASSPTGGGSDTEAFFGQGTRLTVV.

As concerns this clonotype: This clone may be a read error of a much larger clone one base away. Given the absence of the conserved phenylalanine or tryptophan at the CDR3 end, a read error is likely. The chain couples TRBV10-3 to TRBJ2-7; D could derive from TRBD1 or TRBD2 (5 bases each). This CDR3 comprises 14 residues. CDR1 and CDR2 (germline): ENHRY, SYGVKD. V was cut by 4 bases and J by 0 bases, with 10 bases left in between. CDR3 DNA sequence: TGTGCCATCAGTGGACAGCGGAGCTCCTACGAGCAGTACTCC. It yields the protein CAISGQRSSYEQYS.

This clonotype occurred many times. The rearrangement links TRBV5-4 to TRBJ1-2, with D maybe TRBD1 (6 bases). Germline values: CDR1 SGHNT, CDR2 YYREEE (reference sequence). The CDR3 extends over 17 amino acids. V lost 5 bases and J 1 base, leaving 21 bases between the germline ends. The DNA of the CDR3 is TGTGCCAGCAGTTTTCCCGAAGGGGGAAGGGATAACTATGGCTACACCTTC. This codes for CASSFPEGGRDNYGYTF.

This clonotype was seen repeatedly, ten times or more. The chain joins TRBV24-1 to TRBJ1-2; D remains ambiguous. The CDR3 is 14 amino acids. Deletions cut 1 base from V and 5 bases from J, with 10 bases between. Germline CDR1 is KGHDR and CDR2 is SFDVKD. In DNA, the CDR3 is TGTGCCACCAGTGATTTCTCGGGCAGATATGGCTACACCTTC. Translation: CATSDFSGRYGYTF.

This chain uses TRBV29-1 with TRBJ1-1; maybe TRBD1 (5 bases). Trimming took 5 bases from V and 8 from J, leaving 24 bases between them. The CDR3 loop spans 15 amino acids. Germline V lookup: CDR1 SQVTM, CDR2 ANQGSEA. The CDR3 protein is CSVWSGPGGGAEAFF. CDR3 in DNA: TGCAGCGTTTGGTCGGGACCTGGGGGTGGGGCGGAAGCTTTCTTT.

The chain employs TRBV5-1 and TRBJ2-7; D is unresolved. V was clipped by 1 base and J by 1 base, with 12 bases between them. This CDR3 has 15 residues. Germline lookup yields CDR1 SGHRS and CDR2 YFSETQ. CDR3 in DNA: TGCGCCAGCAGCTTGCGGGCAGCCGGTTCCTACGAGCAGTACTTC. This translates into CASSLRAAGSYEQYF.

This clonotype has ten or more counts. The chain carries TRBV6-6 and TRBJ1-5; 7 bases align to TRBD1. The CDR3 is made up of 14 amino acids. V trimming: 2 bases; J trimming: 7 bases; junction bases outside the gene matches: 5. Germline V gives CDR1 MNHNY, CDR2 SVGAGI (reference sequence). DNA for the CDR3: TGTGCCAGCAGTTACAATCCAGGGGGACAGCCCCAGCATTTT. Encoded protein: CASSYNPGGQPQHF.

Regarding this clonotype: The conserved final phenylalanine or tryptophan is absent from the CDR3, which likely points to a read error. This chain joins TRBV3-1 and TRBJ1-6, with a tentative D call TRBD1 (5 bases). Germline assignment: CDR1 LGHDT and CDR2 YNNKEL (reference sequence). This CDR3 comprises 15 residues. V gave up 1 base and J gave up 10 bases, with 14 bases separating them. The CDR3 DNA reads TGTGCCAGCAGCCAAGGTCGGGGGGAAGCATCACCCCTCCACCTT. This sequence encodes CASSQGRGEASPLHL.

V and J are TRBV29-1 and TRBJ1-2; 9 bases align to TRBD1. This CDR3 comprises 14 residues. Germline V CDR1 and CDR2: SQVTM, ANQGSEA. V lost 6 bases to trimming and J lost 4 bases; unmatched junction nucleotides: 9. CDR3 bases: TGCAGCGTGCGTTTTCCGGGACAGGGCTATGGCTACACCTTC. It translates to CSVRFPGQGYGYTF.